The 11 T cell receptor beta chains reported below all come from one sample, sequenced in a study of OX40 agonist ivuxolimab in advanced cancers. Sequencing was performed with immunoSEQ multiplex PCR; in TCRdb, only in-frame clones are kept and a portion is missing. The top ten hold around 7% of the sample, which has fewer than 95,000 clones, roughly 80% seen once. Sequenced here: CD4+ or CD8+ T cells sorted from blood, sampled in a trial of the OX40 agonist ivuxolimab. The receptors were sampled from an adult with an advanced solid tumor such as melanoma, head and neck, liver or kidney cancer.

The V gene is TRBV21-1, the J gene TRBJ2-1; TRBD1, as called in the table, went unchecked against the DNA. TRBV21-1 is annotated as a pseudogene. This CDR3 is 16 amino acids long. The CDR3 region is CASSKGGQQGYNEQFF. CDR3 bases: TGTGCCAGCAGCAAAGGGGGTCAACAGGGATACAATGAGCAGTTCTTC.

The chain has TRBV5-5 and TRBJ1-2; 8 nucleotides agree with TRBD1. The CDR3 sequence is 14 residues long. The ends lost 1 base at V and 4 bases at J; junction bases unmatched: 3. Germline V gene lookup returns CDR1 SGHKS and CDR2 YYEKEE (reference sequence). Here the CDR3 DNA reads TGTGCCAGCAGCTTGAACAGGGGGTCCTATGGCTACACCTTC. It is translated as CASSLNRGSYGYTF.

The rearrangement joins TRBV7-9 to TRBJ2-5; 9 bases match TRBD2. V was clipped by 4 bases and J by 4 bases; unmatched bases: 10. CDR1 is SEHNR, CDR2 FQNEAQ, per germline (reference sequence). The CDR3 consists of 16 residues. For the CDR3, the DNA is TGTGCCAGCAGCTGGGGGGTAGCGGGAGCTAGAGAGACCCAGTACTTC. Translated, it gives CASSWGVAGARETQYF.

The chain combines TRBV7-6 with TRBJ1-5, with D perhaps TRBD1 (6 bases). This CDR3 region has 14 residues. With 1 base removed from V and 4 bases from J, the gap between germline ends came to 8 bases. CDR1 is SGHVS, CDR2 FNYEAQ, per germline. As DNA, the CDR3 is TGTGCCAGCAGCTTAGGGGACACTAATCAGCCCCAGCATTTT. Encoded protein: CASSLGDTNQPQHF.

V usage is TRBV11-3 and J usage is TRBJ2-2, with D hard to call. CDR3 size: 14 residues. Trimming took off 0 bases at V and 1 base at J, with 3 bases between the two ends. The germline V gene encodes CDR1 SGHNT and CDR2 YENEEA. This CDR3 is CASSLDRNTGELFF. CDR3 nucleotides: TGTGCCAGCAGCTTAGATCGGAACACCGGGGAGCTGTTTTTT. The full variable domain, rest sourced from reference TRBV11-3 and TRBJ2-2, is EAGVVQSPRYKIIEKKQPVAFWCNPISGHNTLYWYLQNLGQGPELLIRYENEEAVDDSQLPKDRFSAERLKGVDSTLKIQPAELGDSAVYLCASSLDRNTGELFFGEGSRLTVL.

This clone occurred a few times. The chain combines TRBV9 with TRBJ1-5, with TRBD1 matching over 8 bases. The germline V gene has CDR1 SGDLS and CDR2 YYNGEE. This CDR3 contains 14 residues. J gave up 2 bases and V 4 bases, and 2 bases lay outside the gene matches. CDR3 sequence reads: CASSLGQGNQPQHF. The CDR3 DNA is TGTGCCAGCAGCCTGGGACAGGGCAATCAGCCCCAGCATTTT.

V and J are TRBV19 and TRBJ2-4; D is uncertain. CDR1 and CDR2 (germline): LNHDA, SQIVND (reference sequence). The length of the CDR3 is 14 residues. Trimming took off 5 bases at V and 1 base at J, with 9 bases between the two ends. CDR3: CASSLGLAKNIQYF. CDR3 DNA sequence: TGTGCCAGTAGTCTAGGGTTGGCCAAAAACATTCAGTACTTC.

The CDR3 nucleotides read TGTGCCAGCAGCCATGGCGGGACAAGCACAGATACGCAGTATTTT. This translates into CASSHGGTSTDTQYF. The V call is TRBV7-3, the J call TRBJ2-3; D is perhaps TRBD1 or TRBD2 (6 bases each). The germline V and J ends were trimmed by 5 bases and 0 bases, with 12 bases remaining between them. The CDR3 contains 15 residues. CDR1 and CDR2 from the germline V gene are SGHTA and FQGTGA. The entire variable domain, with the rest obtained from reference TRBV7-3 and TRBJ2-3, is as follows: GAGVSQTPSNKVTEKGKYVELRCDPISGHTALYWYRQSLGQGPEFLIYFQGTGAADDSGLPNDRFFAVRPEGSVSTLKIQRTERGDSAVYLCASSHGGTSTDTQYFGPGTRLTVL.

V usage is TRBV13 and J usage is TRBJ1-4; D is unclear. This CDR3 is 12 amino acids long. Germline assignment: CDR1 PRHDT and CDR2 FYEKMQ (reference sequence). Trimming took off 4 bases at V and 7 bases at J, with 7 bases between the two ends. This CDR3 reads CASSSWTEKLFF. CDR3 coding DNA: TGTGCCAGCAGCTCATGGACTGAAAAACTGTTTTTT. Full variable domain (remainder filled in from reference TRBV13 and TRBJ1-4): AAGVIQSPRHLIKEKRETATLKCYPIPRHDTVYWYQQGPGQDPQFLISFYEKMQSDKGSIPDRFSAQQFSDYHSELNMSSLELGDSALYFCASSSWTEKLFFGSGTQLSVL.

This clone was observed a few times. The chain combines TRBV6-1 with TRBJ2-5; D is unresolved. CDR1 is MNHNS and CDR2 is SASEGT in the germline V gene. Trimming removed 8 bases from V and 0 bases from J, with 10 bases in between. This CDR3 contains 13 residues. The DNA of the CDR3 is TGTGCCAGCGTCGGCGCCAACCAAGAGACCCAGTACTTC. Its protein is CASVGANQETQYF.

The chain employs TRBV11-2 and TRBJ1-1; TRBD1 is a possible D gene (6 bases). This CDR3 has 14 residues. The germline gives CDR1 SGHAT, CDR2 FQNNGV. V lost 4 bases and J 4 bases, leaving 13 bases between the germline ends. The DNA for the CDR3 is TGTGCCAGCAGCTCCCCCATAGGGGGCACTGAAGCTTTCTTT. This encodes CASSSPIGGTEAFF.